The 17 T cell receptor beta chains below all came from one sample that was sequenced in a study of blood T cells in healthy people across ages. A second PCR of 7 to 11 cycles used a sample-barcoded 5' primer and a J-beta primer mix. TCRdb reanalysed the 5' RACE reads using MiXCR and keeps one entry per CDR3 protein. This sample has about 290,000 distinct CDR3 sequences; roughly a quarter occur once, and the top ten carry approximately 28%. Sequencing used blood. These receptors were obtained from a woman in her seventies in good health.

There are a few counts of this clonotype. V usage is TRBV28 and J usage is TRBJ2-7, with D perhaps TRBD1 or TRBD2 (5 bases each). Deletions cut 5 bases from V and 6 bases from J, with 17 bases between. CDR3 length: 14 amino acids. Germline V CDR1 and CDR2: MDHEN, SYDVKM. CDR3 residues: CASSPSQGPTEQYF. The CDR3 DNA sequence: TGTGCCAGCAGTCCCTCGCAGGGACCCACCGAGCAGTACTTC. The variable domain in full, completed from reference TRBV28 and TRBJ2-7, reads DVKVTQSSRYLVKRTGEKVFLECVQDMDHENMFWYRQDPGLGLRLIYFSYDVKMKEKGDIPEGYSVSREKKERFSLILESASTNQTSMYLCASSPSQGPTEQYFGPGTRLTVT.

In this sample, this clonotype turned up a few times. V and J are TRBV7-6 and TRBJ2-5; TRBD1 agrees at 8 bases. This CDR3 comprises 13 residues. In germline, CDR1 is SGHVS, CDR2 FNYEAQ. V gave up 5 bases and J gave up 5 bases; unmatched junction bases: 4. DNA of the CDR3: TGTGCCAGCAGCCCCAACAGGGGGGAGACCCAGTACTTC. It specifies CASSPNRGETQYF. Full variable domain (outside the CDR3, taken from reference TRBV7-6 and TRBJ2-5): GAGVSQSPRYKVTKRGQDVALRCDPISGHVSLYWYRQALGQGPEFLTYFNYEAQQDKSGLPNDRFSAERPEGSISTLTIQRTEQRDSAMYRCASSPNRGETQYFGPGTRLLVL.

V and J are TRBV28 and TRBJ2-4; D is undetermined. V shed 8 bases and J shed 0 bases, with 14 bases lying between them. The CDR3 spans 15 residues. Germline V CDR1 and CDR2: MDHEN, SYDVKM. The CDR3 here is CASGPRYLAKNIQYF. In nucleotides, the CDR3 is TGTGCCAGCGGCCCACGCTACCTAGCCAAAAACATTCAGTACTTC. The variable domain in full, completed from reference TRBV28 and TRBJ2-4, reads DVKVTQSSRYLVKRTGEKVFLECVQDMDHENMFWYRQDPGLGLRLIYFSYDVKMKEKGDIPEGYSVSREKKERFSLILESASTNQTSMYLCASGPRYLAKNIQYFGAGTRLSVL.

The chain employs TRBV28 and TRBJ2-5; the match to TRBD1 covers 8 bases. The junction had 2 bases not matched to a gene; V was cut back by 6 bases and J by 5 bases. Per germline, CDR1 MDHEN and CDR2 SYDVKM. The CDR3 consists of 12 residues. CDR3 sequence: CASRTGEETQYF. The CDR3 coding sequence is TGTGCCAGCAGGACAGGGGAGGAGACCCAGTACTTC.

The rearrangement links TRBV5-1 to TRBJ2-1, with unresolved D. The germline gives CDR1 SGHRS, CDR2 YFSETQ. CDR3 size: 12 residues. V was shortened by 5 bases and J by 10 bases, with 13 bases between the two germline ends. CDR3 residues: CASRMQFGEQFF. The DNA of the CDR3 is TGCGCCAGCAGAATGCAGTTCGGGGAGCAGTTCTTC. Combining the CDR3 with reference TRBV5-1 and TRBJ2-1 gives the whole variable domain KAGVTQTPRYLIKTRGQQVTLSCSPISGHRSVSWYQQTPGQGLQFLFEYFSETQRNKGNFPGRFSGRQFSNSRSEMNVSTLELGDSALYLCASRMQFGEQFFGPGTRLTVL.

This clonotype has a handful of counts. The chain combines TRBV7-9 with TRBJ2-5; D call uncertain. The germline V and J ends were trimmed by 10 bases and 1 base, with 10 bases remaining between them. This CDR3 spans 12 amino acids. In germline, CDR1 is SEHNR, CDR2 FQNEAQ (reference sequence). This CDR3 is CAISYPQETQYF. CDR3 coding DNA: TGTGCCATTTCCTACCCCCAAGAGACCCAGTACTTC.

In its sample, this clonotype was seen a few times. The V and J genes are TRBV6-2 or TRBV6-3 and TRBJ2-5; D unclear. The J call could be wrong; TRBJ2-7 is a better fit for the DNA end. CDR3 size: 13 residues. Germline CDR1 and CDR2: MNHEY and SVGEGT. CDR3 DNA sequence: TGTGCCAGCACAGCCCGGATTTCCTACGAGCAGTACTTC. Its translation is CASTARISYEQYF.

This clonotype was observed at least ten times. The chain links TRBV20-1 to TRBJ2-3, with D hard to call. The CDR3 is 15 amino acids. Germline loops: CDR1 DFQATT, CDR2 SNEGSKA (reference sequence). V was pared by 3 bases and J by 1 base, with 14 bases between. CDR3 amino acids: CSASSRPQGTDTQYF. The CDR3, as DNA: TGCAGTGCTAGTTCTCGGCCGCAAGGCACAGATACGCAGTATTTT.

This clonotype was detected only a few times. The rearrangement joins TRBV12-3 or TRBV12-4 to TRBJ2-5, with TRBD1 as a possible D gene (6 bases). The CDR3 length is 13 residues. Deletions cut 5 bases from V and 4 bases from J, with 11 bases between. The DNA for the CDR3 is TGTGCCAGCAGTAGGGACACTGGAGAGACCCAGTACTTC. It specifies CASSRDTGETQYF.

This clonotype occurred many times. This chain uses TRBV12-3 or TRBV12-4 with TRBJ1-5; no clear D gene. The CDR3 has 16 residues. V was cut by 3 bases and J by 4 bases, with 16 bases left in between. The CDR3 region has the DNA TGTGCCAGCAGTTTTGCCCGGGCAGGCCAGAATCAGCCCCAGCATTTT. Translating gives CASSFARAGQNQPQHF.

The chain is built from TRBV12-3 or TRBV12-4 and TRBJ1-3; a possible D gene is TRBD1 (5 bases). The length of the CDR3 is 14 residues. V was cut by 3 bases and J by 3 bases, with 9 bases left in between. The CDR3 sequence is CASSFGGIGNTIYF. CDR3 DNA: TGTGCCAGCAGTTTTGGGGGAATTGGAAACACCATATATTTT.

This clonotype has just a few counts. This chain joins TRBV18 and TRBJ1-1, with D possibly TRBD1 on 6 matching bases. The CDR3 runs to 14 residues. The germline V gene has CDR1 KGHSH and CDR2 LQKENI. Trimming cost V 3 bases and J 5 bases, with 13 bases left between them. CDR3 coding DNA: TGTGCCAGCTCACCTCCGCAGGGGCGGACTGAAGCTTTCTTT. Its translation: CASSPPQGRTEAFF.

The genes are TRBV5-1 and TRBJ2-3; 8 bases are a match to TRBD2. The CDR3 is made up of 13 amino acids. Germline lookup yields CDR1 SGHRS and CDR2 YFSETQ. With V trimmed by 4 bases and J by 5 bases, 3 bases remained unmatched. CDR3: CASSPREGDTQYF. CDR3 nucleotide sequence: TGCGCCAGCAGCCCTCGGGAGGGAGATACGCAGTATTTT. Full variable domain (outside the CDR3, taken from reference TRBV5-1 and TRBJ2-3): KAGVTQTPRYLIKTRGQQVTLSCSPISGHRSVSWYQQTPGQGLQFLFEYFSETQRNKGNFPGRFSGRQFSNSRSEMNVSTLELGDSALYLCASSPREGDTQYFGPGTRLTVL.

This clonotype came up a few times. The V and J genes are TRBV25-1 and TRBJ2-5, with D perhaps TRBD1 or TRBD2 (5 bases each). Per germline, CDR1 MGHDK and CDR2 SYGVNS. V lost 5 bases, J lost 5 bases, and 12 bases lay in between. The CDR3 runs to 13 residues. This CDR3 is CASSRDLRETQYF. CDR3 sequence (DNA): TGTGCCAGCAGTCGGGACCTCCGGGAGACCCAGTACTTC.

J is TRBJ1-5 and V is TRBV6-6; D is unresolved. V dropped 0 bases and J dropped 7 bases, with 7 bases sitting between them. The CDR3 extends over 13 amino acids. Germline V gives CDR1 MNHNY, CDR2 SVGAGI (reference sequence). CDR3 DNA sequence: TGTGCCAGCAGTTACTCAGGGATCCAGCCCCAGCATTTT. As protein: CASSYSGIQPQHF.

V and J are TRBV20-1 and TRBJ2-1; perhaps TRBD1 as D (5 bases). Matching the DNA end better, TRBJ2-7 makes the J call doubtful. The CDR3 is 13 residues long. Germline V gives CDR1 DFQATT, CDR2 SNEGSKA (reference sequence). CDR3 DNA: TGCAGTGCTAGAGATACAGGTTCCTACGAGCAGTACTTC. It encodes CSARDTGSYEQYF.

This clonotype was counted only a few times. This chain joins TRBV2 and TRBJ2-2; 7 bases fit TRBD1. The CDR3 is 13 residues long. V trimming: 8 bases; J trimming: 6 bases; junction bases outside the gene matches: 6. Germline V gene sequence: CDR1 SNHLY, CDR2 FYNNEI. CDR3 sequence (DNA): TGTGCCAGCGCTTCGCAGGGGGCCGGGGAGCTGTTTTTT. Translated, it gives CASASQGAGELFF. Variable domain in full (rest from reference TRBV2 and TRBJ2-2): EPEVTQTPSHQVTQMGQEVILRCVPISNHLYFYWYRQILGQKVEFLVSFYNNEISEKSEIFDDQFSVERPDGSNFTLKIRSTKLEDSAMYFCASASQGAGELFFGEGSRLTVL.